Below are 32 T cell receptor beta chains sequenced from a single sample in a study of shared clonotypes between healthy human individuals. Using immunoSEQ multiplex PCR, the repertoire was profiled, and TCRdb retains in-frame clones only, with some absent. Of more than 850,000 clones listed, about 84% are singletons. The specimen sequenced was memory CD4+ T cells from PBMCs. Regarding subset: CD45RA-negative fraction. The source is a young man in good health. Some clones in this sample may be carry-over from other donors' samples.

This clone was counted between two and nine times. The CDR3 sequence is CASRTGGLVPQHF. The CDR3 region has the DNA TGTGCCAGCAGGACAGGGGGCCTCGTGCCCCAGCATTTT. The chain uses TRBV6-1 and TRBJ1-5; 10 nucleotides match TRBD1. This CDR3 is built from 13 residues. The V segment lost 6 bases and the J segment 9 bases; nucleotides outside the gene matches: 5. Germline V gives CDR1 MNHNS, CDR2 SASEGT.

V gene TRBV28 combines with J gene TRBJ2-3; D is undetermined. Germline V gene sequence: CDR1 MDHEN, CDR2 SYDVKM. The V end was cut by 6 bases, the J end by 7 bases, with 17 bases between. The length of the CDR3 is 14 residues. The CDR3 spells CASSPFRKTYTQYF. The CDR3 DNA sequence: TGTGCCAGCAGCCCTTTCCGCAAGACCTATACGCAGTATTTT.

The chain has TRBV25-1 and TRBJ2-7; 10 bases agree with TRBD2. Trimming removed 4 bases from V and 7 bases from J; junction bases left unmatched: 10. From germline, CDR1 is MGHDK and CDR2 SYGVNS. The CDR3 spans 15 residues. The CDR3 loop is CASSASGRAAWEQYF. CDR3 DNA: TGTGCCAGCAGTGCAAGCGGGAGGGCCGCTTGGGAGCAGTACTTC.

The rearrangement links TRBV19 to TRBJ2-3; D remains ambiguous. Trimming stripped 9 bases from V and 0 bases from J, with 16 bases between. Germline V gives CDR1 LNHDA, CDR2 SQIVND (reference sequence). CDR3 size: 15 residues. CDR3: CASRSTLSSTDTQYF. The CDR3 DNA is TGTGCCAGCCGAAGCACCTTGTCTAGCACAGATACGCAGTATTTT. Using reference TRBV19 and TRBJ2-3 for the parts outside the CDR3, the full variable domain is DGGITQSPKYLFRKEGQNVTLSCEQNLNHDAMYWYRQDPGQGLRLIYYSQIVNDFQKGDIAEGYSVSREKKESFPLTVTSAQKNPTAFYLCASRSTLSSTDTQYFGPGTRLTVL.

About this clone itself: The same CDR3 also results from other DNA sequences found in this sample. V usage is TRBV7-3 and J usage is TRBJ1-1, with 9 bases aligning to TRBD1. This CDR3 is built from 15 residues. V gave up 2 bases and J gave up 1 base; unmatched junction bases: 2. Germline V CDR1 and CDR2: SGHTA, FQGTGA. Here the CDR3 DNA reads TGTGCCAGCAGCTTACCGGGACAGGGGAACACTGAAGCTTTCTTT. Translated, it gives CASSLPGQGNTEAFF. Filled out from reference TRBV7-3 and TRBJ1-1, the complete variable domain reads GAGVSQTPSNKVTEKGKYVELRCDPISGHTALYWYRQSLGQGPEFLIYFQGTGAADDSGLPNDRFFAVRPEGSVSTLKIQRTERGDSAVYLCASSLPGQGNTEAFFGQGTRLTVV.

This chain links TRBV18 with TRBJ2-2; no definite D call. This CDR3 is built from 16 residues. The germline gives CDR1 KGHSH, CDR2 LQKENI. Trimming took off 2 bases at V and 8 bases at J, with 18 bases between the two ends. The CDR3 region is CASSPGDPGLAGELFF. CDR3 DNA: TGTGCCAGCTCACCAGGAGACCCTGGGCTTGCTGGGGAGCTGTTTTTT.

CDR3 DNA: TGTGCCAGCTCACCAAATGGGGACAGGGGCTACGAGCAGTACTTC. Residues: CASSPNGDRGYEQYF. V is TRBV18 and J is TRBJ2-7; 10 bases line up with TRBD1. CDR1 and CDR2 (germline): KGHSH, LQKENI. The length of the CDR3 is 15 residues. Unmatched junction bases numbered 4, after V lost 2 bases and J lost 3 bases. Using reference TRBV18 and TRBJ2-7 for the parts outside the CDR3, the full variable domain is NAGVMQNPRHLVRRRGQEARLRCSPMKGHSHVYWYRQLPEEGLKFMVYLQKENIIDESGMPKERFSAEFPKEGPSILRIQQVVRGDSAAYFCASSPNGDRGYEQYFGPGTRLTVT.

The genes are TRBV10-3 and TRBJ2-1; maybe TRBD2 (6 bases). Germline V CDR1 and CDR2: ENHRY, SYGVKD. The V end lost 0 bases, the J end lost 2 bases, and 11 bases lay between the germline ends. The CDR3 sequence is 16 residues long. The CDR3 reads CAISESFGSTYNEQFF. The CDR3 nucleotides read TGTGCCATCAGTGAGTCTTTCGGGAGCACCTACAATGAGCAGTTCTTC.

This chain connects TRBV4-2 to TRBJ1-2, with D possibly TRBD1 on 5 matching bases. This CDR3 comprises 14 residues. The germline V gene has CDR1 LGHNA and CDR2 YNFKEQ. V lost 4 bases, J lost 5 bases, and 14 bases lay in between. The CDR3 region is CASSPSREGYGYTF. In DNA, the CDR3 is TGTGCCAGCAGCCCGTCGCGGGAGGGGTATGGCTACACCTTC.

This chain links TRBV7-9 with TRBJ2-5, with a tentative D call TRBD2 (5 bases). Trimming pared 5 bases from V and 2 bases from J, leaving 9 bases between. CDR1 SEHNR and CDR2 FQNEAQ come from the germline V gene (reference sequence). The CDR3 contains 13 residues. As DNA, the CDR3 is TGTGCCAGCAGCCGAGGCGGGCAAGAGACCCAGTACTTC. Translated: CASSRGGQETQYF.

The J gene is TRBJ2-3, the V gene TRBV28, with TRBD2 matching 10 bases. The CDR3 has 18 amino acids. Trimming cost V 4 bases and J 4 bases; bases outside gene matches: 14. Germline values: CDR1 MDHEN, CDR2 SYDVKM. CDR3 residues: CASSSPPGSGRDPDTQYF. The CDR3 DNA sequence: TGTGCCAGCAGTTCCCCCCCGGGGAGCGGGAGGGATCCAGATACGCAGTATTTT.

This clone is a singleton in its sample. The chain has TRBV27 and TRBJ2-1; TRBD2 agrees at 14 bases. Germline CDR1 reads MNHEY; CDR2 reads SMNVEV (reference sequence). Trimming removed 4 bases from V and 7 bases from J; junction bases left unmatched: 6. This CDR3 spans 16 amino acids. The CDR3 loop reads CASSSQTSGRGNEQFF. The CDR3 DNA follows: TGTGCCAGCAGTTCACAGACTAGCGGGAGGGGAAATGAGCAGTTCTTC.

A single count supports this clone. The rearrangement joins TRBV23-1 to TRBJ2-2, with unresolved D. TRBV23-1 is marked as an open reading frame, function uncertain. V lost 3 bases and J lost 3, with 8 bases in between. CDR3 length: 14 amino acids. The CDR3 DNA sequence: TGCGCCAGCAGTCACGAGGTGGACACCGGGGAGCTGTTTTTT. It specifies CASSHEVDTGELFF.

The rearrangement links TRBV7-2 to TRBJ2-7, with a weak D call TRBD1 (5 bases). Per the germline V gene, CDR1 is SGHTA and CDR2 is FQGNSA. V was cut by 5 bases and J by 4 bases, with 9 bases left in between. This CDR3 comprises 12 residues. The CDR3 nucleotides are TGTGCCAGCAGCAGCAGGGAATACGAGCAGTACTTC. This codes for CASSSREYEQYF.

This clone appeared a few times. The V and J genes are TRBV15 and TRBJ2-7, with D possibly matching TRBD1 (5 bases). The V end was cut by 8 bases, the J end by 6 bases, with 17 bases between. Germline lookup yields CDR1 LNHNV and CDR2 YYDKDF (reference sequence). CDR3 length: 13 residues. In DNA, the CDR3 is TGTGCCACCTCTACCGGTACAGGCCTCGAGCAGTACTTC. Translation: CATSTGTGLEQYF.

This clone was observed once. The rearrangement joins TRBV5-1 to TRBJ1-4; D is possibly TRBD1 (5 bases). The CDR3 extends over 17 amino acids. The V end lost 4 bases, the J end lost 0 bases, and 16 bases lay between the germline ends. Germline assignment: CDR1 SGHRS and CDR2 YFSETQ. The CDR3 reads CASSALGRGATNEKLFF. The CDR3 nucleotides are TGCGCCAGCAGCGCCCTCGGGAGGGGTGCAACTAATGAAAAACTGTTTTTT.

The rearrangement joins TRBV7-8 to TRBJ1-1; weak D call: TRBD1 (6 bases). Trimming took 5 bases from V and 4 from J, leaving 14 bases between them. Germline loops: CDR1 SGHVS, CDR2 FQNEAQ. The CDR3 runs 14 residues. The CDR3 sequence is CASSLGGRFTEAFF. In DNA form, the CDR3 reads TGTGCCAGCAGCCTAGGGGGTCGGTTCACTGAAGCTTTCTTT.

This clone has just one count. This CDR3 reads CASIWDRQETQYF. The CDR3 DNA reads TGTGCCAGCATCTGGGACAGACAAGAGACCCAGTACTTC. The rearrangement uses TRBV5-8 and TRBJ2-5; TRBD1 aligns across 7 bases. V trimming: 6 bases; J trimming: 2 bases; junction bases outside the gene matches: 4. This CDR3 has 13 amino acids. Looked up from germline, CDR1 is SGHTS and CDR2 is YDEGEE.

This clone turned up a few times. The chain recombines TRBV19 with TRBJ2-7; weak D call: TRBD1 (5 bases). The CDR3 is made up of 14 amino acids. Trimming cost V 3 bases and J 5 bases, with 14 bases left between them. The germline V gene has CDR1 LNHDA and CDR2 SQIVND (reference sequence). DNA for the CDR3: TGTGCCAGTAGTATCACCACAGGAAATAACGAGCAGTACTTC. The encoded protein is CASSITTGNNEQYF.

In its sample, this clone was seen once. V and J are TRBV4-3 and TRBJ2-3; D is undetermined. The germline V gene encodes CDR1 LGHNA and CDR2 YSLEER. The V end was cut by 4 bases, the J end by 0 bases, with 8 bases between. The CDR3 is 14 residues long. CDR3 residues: CASSLLLSTDTQYF. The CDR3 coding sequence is TGCGCCAGCAGCCTCCTCCTAAGCACAGATACGCAGTATTTT.

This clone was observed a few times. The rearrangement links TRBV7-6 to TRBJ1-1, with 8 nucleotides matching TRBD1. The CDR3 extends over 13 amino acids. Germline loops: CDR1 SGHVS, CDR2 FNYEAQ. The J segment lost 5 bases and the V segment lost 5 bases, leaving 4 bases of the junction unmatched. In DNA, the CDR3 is TGTGCCAGCAGCCAGACAGGGGTAACTGAAGCTTTCTTT. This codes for CASSQTGVTEAFF.

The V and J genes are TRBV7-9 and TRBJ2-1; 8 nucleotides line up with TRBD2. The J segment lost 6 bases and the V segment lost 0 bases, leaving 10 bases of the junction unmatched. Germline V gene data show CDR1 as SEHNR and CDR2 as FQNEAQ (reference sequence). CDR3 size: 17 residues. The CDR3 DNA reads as TGTGCCAGCAGCTTAGCCCCCTGGGAGCGGGAGTCCAATGAGCAGTTCTTC. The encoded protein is CASSLAPWERESNEQFF.

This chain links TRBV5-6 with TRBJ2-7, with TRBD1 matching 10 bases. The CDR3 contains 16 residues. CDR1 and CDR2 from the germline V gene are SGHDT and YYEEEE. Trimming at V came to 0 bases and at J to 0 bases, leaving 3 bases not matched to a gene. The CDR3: CASSLGTGGLSYEQYF. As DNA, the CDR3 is TGTGCCAGCAGCTTGGGGACAGGGGGTCTCTCCTACGAGCAGTACTTC.

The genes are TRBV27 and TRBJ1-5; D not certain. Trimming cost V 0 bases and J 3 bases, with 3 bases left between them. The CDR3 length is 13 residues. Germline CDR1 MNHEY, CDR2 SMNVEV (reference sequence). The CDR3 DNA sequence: TGTGCCAGCAGTTTATCCGACAATCAGCCCCAGCATTTT. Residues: CASSLSDNQPQHF.

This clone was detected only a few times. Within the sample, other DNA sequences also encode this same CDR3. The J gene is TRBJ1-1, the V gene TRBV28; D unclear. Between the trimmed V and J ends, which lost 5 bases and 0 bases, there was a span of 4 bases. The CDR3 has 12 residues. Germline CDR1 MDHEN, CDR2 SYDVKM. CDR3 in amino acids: CASSILNTEAFF. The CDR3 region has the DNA TGTGCCAGCAGTATCCTGAACACTGAAGCTTTCTTT.

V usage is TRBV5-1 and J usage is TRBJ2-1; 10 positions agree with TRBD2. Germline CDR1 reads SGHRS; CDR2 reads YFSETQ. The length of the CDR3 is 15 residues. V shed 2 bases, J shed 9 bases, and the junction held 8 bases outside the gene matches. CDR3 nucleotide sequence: TGCGCCAGCAGCTTATTCCTAGCGGGAGAGGGTGAGCAGTTCTTC. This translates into CASSLFLAGEGEQFF.

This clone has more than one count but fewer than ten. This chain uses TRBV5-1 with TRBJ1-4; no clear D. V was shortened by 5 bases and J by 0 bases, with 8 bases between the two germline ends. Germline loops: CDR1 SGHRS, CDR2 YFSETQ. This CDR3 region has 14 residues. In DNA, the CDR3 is TGCGCCAGCAGGGAAGCCTCAACTAATGAAAAACTGTTTTTT. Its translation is CASREASTNEKLFF.

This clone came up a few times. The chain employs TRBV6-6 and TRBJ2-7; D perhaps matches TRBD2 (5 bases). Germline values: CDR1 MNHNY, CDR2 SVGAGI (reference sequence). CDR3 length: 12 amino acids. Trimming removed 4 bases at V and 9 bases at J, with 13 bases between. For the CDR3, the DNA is TGTGCCAGCAGTTCCTCAGAACGGGGGCAGTACTTC. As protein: CASSSSERGQYF.

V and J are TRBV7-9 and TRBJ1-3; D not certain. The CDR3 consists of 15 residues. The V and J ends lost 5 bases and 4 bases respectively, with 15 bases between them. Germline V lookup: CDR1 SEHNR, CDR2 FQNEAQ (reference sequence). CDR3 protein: CASSRYGERGNTIYF. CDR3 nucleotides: TGTGCCAGCAGCCGTTACGGGGAACGGGGAAACACCATATATTTT.

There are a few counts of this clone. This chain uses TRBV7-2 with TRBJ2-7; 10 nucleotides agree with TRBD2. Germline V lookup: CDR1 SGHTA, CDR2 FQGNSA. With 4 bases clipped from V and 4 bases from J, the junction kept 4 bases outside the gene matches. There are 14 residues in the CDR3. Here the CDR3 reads CASSSQREGYEQYF. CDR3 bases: TGTGCCAGCAGCTCCCAGCGGGAGGGTTACGAGCAGTACTTC.

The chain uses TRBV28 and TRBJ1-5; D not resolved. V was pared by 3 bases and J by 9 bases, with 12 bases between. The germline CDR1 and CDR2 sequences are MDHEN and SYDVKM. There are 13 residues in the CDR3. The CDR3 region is CASSLEGDRPQHF. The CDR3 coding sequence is TGTGCCAGCAGTTTGGAGGGCGACCGGCCCCAGCATTTT.

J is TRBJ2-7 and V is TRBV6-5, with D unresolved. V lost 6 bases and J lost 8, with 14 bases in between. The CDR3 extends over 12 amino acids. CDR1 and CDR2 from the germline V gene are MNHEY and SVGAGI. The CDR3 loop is CASSHSSQKQYF. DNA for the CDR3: TGTGCCAGCAGCCACAGTTCCCAGAAGCAGTACTTC.